This T cell receptor beta chain comes out of a study of Ad26.COV2.S vaccination and SARS-CoV-2 variants. The treatment was: roughly 18 received Ad26.COV2.S at low or high dose, single or two shots; about 5 received placebo; per-sample allocation not given. Sampling was performed 63 days after the first vaccine or placebo injection. Boston hosted the donor, who was an adult aged 18-55 years. Repertoires were generated with immunoSEQ multiplex PCR, while TCRdb's copy carries only in-frame clones and drops some. The sample lists about 410,000 clones; more than 85% were seen once. General study results and limits: Measurements of TCR breadth and depth may have given underestimates of the total T cell responses.

Worth noting for this clone: What it binds is unknown.

Trimming cost V 4 bases and J 4 bases; bases outside gene matches: 6. CDR3 length equals 14 residues. Germline CDR1 reads SGHRS; CDR2 reads YFSETQ. V usage is TRBV5-1 and J usage is TRBJ1-1, with 8 positions matching TRBD1. The sequencing here drew on peripheral blood, taken in a trial of Ad26.COV2.S vaccine versus placebo. This clonotype was sampled from a person aged 18 to 59 who received the Ad26.COV2.S COVID-19 vaccine or a placebo. The CDR3 spells CASSPDREGTEAFF. The DNA for the CDR3 is TGCGCCAGCAGCCCGGACAGGGAGGGCACTGAAGCTTTCTTT.